This T cell receptor beta chain was profiled in a study of blood T cell repertoires in COVID-19. Study at large: Italy, Spain and the United States were the sources of the convalescent and acute COVID-19 samples.

In the original workflow: Scientists estimated how many nucleated cells there were by amplifying reference gene primers. Only in-frame clones appear in the TCRdb table, and some are missing; sequencing was by immunoSEQ multiplex PCR. That table furnishes V, J and clone size, whereas the DNA furnished D and trimming. The sample contains about 59,000 clones, approximately 75% of which appear only once. This clone was seen a few times. Germline CDR1 reads LNHNV; CDR2 reads YYDKDF (reference sequence). V lost 1 base to trimming and J lost 7 bases, with 16 bases between them. This CDR3 has 15 amino acids. The V and J genes are TRBV15 and TRBJ1-2; the D gene is possibly TRBD1 (5 bases). Material: peripheral blood. The TCR sequence derives from a man aged 55 to 70 with COVID-19, enrolled during active disease. DNA for the CDR3: TGTGCCACCAGCAGAGCAGACCCCGGTGGGGCTGGCTACACCTTC. Translation: CATSRADPGGAGYTF.